This T cell receptor beta chain was sequenced in a study of CD8 T cells in Susac syndrome. V was clipped by 6 bases and J by 4 bases, with 18 bases between them. In germline, CDR1 is MDHEN, CDR2 SYDVKM. The CDR3 loop spans 15 amino acids. RNA, at about 0.45 to 1 ug, was reverse transcribed with random hexamers. MiXCR, run by TCRdb on the immunoSEQ multiplex PCR reads, gives a single entry per CDR3 protein. The sample has hundreds of thousands of distinct CDR3 sequences; 85% are singletons. Treatment-naive patients with stable or active relapsing-remitting disease served as multiple sclerosis controls.

The gene calls are TRBV28 and TRBJ2-5; D may correspond to TRBD1 or TRBD2 (5 bases each). The sequenced sample was CD8+ T cells from PBMCs. The receptor was isolated from a human donor with multiple sclerosis. CDR3 sequence (DNA): TGTGCCAGCAGGATTCTCGAGGGACCTGGAGAGACCCAGTACTTC. It translates to CASRILEGPGETQYF.